These 13 T cell receptor beta chains were sequenced from one sample in a study of blood T cell repertoires in COVID-19. TCRdb's table, derived via immunoSEQ multiplex PCR, lists solely in-frame clones and lacks some. The table shows some 120,000 clones, with approximately 89% occurring only once. Material for sequencing was peripheral blood. The receptors were gathered from a woman aged 55-70 years with acute or convalescent COVID-19.

The chain is built from TRBV6-5 and TRBJ1-2; D possibly corresponds to TRBD1 (6 bases). This CDR3 region has 15 residues. Germline CDR1 reads MNHEY; CDR2 reads SVGAGI. Trimming stripped 3 bases from V and 5 bases from J, with 16 bases between. The CDR3 reads CASSYSGQSKYGYTF. As DNA, the CDR3 is TGTGCCAGCAGTTATTCCGGACAGTCCAAATATGGCTACACCTTC.

The V and J genes are TRBV19 and TRBJ2-3; TRBD1 might be the D (5 bases). Trimming removed 1 base at V and 1 base at J, with 12 bases between. Germline CDR1 reads LNHDA; CDR2 reads SQIVND (reference sequence). CDR3 length: 16 residues. CDR3 coding DNA: TGTGCCAGTAGTATAGGGGCAGGGTTTGGCACAGATACGCAGTATTTT. Amino acids: CASSIGAGFGTDTQYF. The complete variable domain, with remaining parts taken from reference TRBV19 and TRBJ2-3, reads DGGITQSPKYLFRKEGQNVTLSCEQNLNHDAMYWYRQDPGQGLRLIYYSQIVNDFQKGDIAEGYSVSREKKESFPLTVTSAQKNPTAFYLCASSIGAGFGTDTQYFGPGTRLTVL.

V and J are TRBV13 and TRBJ2-1, with TRBD1 matching 8 bases. CDR1 and CDR2 (germline): PRHDT, FYEKMQ (reference sequence). The CDR3 is 14 amino acids. With V trimmed by 5 bases and J by 6 bases, 6 bases remained unmatched. The CDR3 DNA reads TGTGCCAGCAGCAACGACAGGGGAGGCAATGAGCAGTTCTTC. Its protein is CASSNDRGGNEQFF.

The chain joins TRBV21-1 to TRBJ2-7; the D call in the table, TRBD2, was not verified against the DNA. TRBV21-1 is recorded as a pseudogene. This CDR3 spans 16 amino acids. CDR3 residues: CASSTFIAGVIYEQYV. The DNA of the CDR3 is TGTGCCAGCAGCACCTTTATAGCGGGAGTGATTTACGAGCAGTACGTC.

The table lists this clone with a few counts. The rearrangement joins TRBV20-1 to TRBJ1-2; no definite D call. The V end lost 3 bases, the J end lost 8 bases, and 7 bases lay between the germline ends. Germline loops: CDR1 DFQATT, CDR2 SNEGSKA (reference sequence). The CDR3 has 10 amino acids. The CDR3 bases are TGCAGTGCTAGGGAGGCGGGCTACACCTTC. Its protein is CSAREAGYTF.

The chain couples TRBV4-1 to TRBJ1-1, with unresolved D. The CDR3 sequence is 15 residues long. Trimming shortened V by 7 bases and J by 2 bases, and 17 bases separated the two germline ends. The V gene's germline CDR1 is MGHRA and CDR2 YSYEKL. The CDR3 bases are TGCGCCAGCAAGGAGTTCTGGAGCTTTAACACTGAAGCTTTCTTT. Translated, it gives CASKEFWSFNTEAFF.

This clone was seen a handful of times. This chain uses TRBV6-2 or TRBV6-3 with TRBJ1-2; TRBD1 is a possible D gene (5 bases). Germline V gene data show CDR1 as MNHEY and CDR2 as SVGEGT. The CDR3 totals 12 residues. The ends were cut back, 5 bases at V and 12 bases at J, with 16 bases in the middle. The CDR3 bases are TGTGCCAGCAGTCCCGGACAACCGTCCCACACCTTC. Translated, it gives CASSPGQPSHTF.

V gene TRBV7-9 combines with J gene TRBJ1-1; tentative D call: TRBD1 (5 bases). The germline CDR1 and CDR2 sequences are SEHNR and FQNEAQ (reference sequence). CDR3 length equals 15 residues. V shed 1 base and J shed 0 bases, with 9 bases lying between them. CDR3 sequence: CASSLGAGLNTEAFF. The CDR3 nucleotides are TGTGCCAGCAGCTTAGGAGCAGGGCTGAACACTGAAGCTTTCTTT.

The chain employs TRBV7-8 and TRBJ2-1; TRBD1 is a possible D gene (6 bases). Trimming stripped 5 bases from V and 4 bases from J, with 9 bases between. The CDR3 is made up of 13 amino acids. The germline gives CDR1 SGHVS, CDR2 FQNEAQ. The CDR3 protein is CASSRTEYNEQFF. For the CDR3, the DNA is TGTGCCAGCAGCCGGACAGAGTACAATGAGCAGTTCTTC.

CDR3: CASSLGRGSRSETQYF. CDR3 coding DNA: TGTGCCAGCAGTTTAGGGCGCGGGAGTCGGTCGGAGACCCAGTACTTC. V is TRBV28 and J is TRBJ2-5, with 7 nucleotides matching TRBD2. The CDR3 is 16 amino acids. From germline, CDR1 is MDHEN and CDR2 SYDVKM. V lost 2 bases and J lost 5; bases outside the gene matches: 11.

The chain is built from TRBV28 and TRBJ2-7; TRBD1 matches 8 bases. Germline CDR1 reads MDHEN; CDR2 reads SYDVKM. V shed 5 bases and J 5 bases; nucleotides not matched to a gene: 11. CDR3 length: 15 amino acids. The CDR3 DNA reads as TGTGCCAGCAGTCCTGTGGGACAGGTAATCAACGAGCAGTACGTC. Its protein is CASSPVGQVINEQYV.

The table lists this clone with a count of one. The chain uses TRBV3-1 (or the pseudogene TRBV3-2) and TRBJ1-1; D gene ambiguous. Trimming took off 8 bases at V and 1 base at J, with 5 bases between the two ends. Germline V gives CDR1 LGHDT, CDR2 YNNKEL (reference sequence). There are 11 residues in the CDR3. The CDR3 DNA reads as TGTGCCAGCGAGAAGAACACTGAAGCTTTCTTT. Protein sequence: CASEKNTEAFF.

V is TRBV28 and J is TRBJ2-7; 10 bases align to TRBD2. The CDR3 consists of 15 residues. V dropped 3 bases and J dropped 1; count of bases not matched to a gene: 3. Germline CDR1 MDHEN, CDR2 SYDVKM. Here the CDR3 DNA reads TGTGCCAGCAGTTTGGGGACTAGCGCTTCCTACGAGCAGTACTTC. It codes for CASSLGTSASYEQYF.